This T cell receptor beta chain was sequenced in a study of cytomegalovirus exposure and HLA in healthy donors. Study context: The study placed approximately 78% of its approximately 380 genotyped donors in the Caucasian-associated ancestry cluster. Overall study findings and caveats: Rare TCR sequences predominated, though certain public TCRs were found in many donors. It was 164 TCR beta chains that were listed as cytomegalovirus-associated.

PCR involved 60 Vbeta and 13 Jbeta primers. Assay: immunoSEQ multiplex PCR; the TCRdb copy retains only in-frame clones and omits some. Among 150,000 to 180,000 clones listed, 80% were seen once. In the case of this clone: Its antigen is undetermined.

The source material was PBMCs. The TCR originated in a woman aged 40 to 50 in good health and CMV-seropositive.

CDR3 residues: CASRGDRGLNQPQHF. The CDR3 region has the DNA TGTGCCAGCAGGGGTGACAGGGGACTGAATCAGCCCCAGCATTTT. The chain uses TRBV6-1 and TRBJ1-5, with 8 bases that match TRBD1. Germline CDR1 is MNHNS and CDR2 is SASEGT. Unmatched junction bases numbered 8, after V lost 6 bases and J lost 4 bases. This CDR3 has 15 amino acids.